A single sample gave rise to the 4 T cell receptor beta chains below, sequenced in a study of T cell responses to AZD1222 COVID-19 vaccine. Using immunoSEQ multiplex PCR, the repertoire was profiled, and TCRdb retains in-frame clones only, with some absent. Here the sample spans roughly 120,000 clones, about 90% being singletons. The starting material was peripheral blood, obtained on day 0 of MenACWY control vaccination. All receptors derive from an adult in good health.

On this clone: Within the sample, other DNA sequences also encode this same CDR3. The CDR3 nucleotides read TGTGCCACCAGCAGAGATCGAGGTTACGAGCAGTACTTC. Protein product: CATSRDRGYEQYF. The chain joins TRBV15 to TRBJ2-7; no clear D gene. CDR3 size: 13 residues. Trimming removed 0 bases from V and 4 bases from J, with 7 bases in between. Germline V lookup: CDR1 LNHNV, CDR2 YYDKDF (reference sequence).

Only a few counts were recorded for this clone. The chain uses TRBV5-5 and TRBJ1-2; 7 bases align to TRBD1. Per germline, CDR1 SGHKS and CDR2 YYEKEE (reference sequence). After removal of 0 bases from V and 4 bases from J, the junction contained 9 bases not matched to a gene. This CDR3 spans 16 amino acids. The CDR3 DNA sequence: TGTGCCAGCAGCTTGGAGGAAAGACAGGGTATCTATGGCTACACCTTC. Translating it yields CASSLEERQGIYGYTF.

This clone was observed once. The chain is built from TRBV19 and TRBJ2-3; no reliable D call. The length of the CDR3 is 15 residues. V was pared by 3 bases and J by 0 bases, with 10 bases between. Germline V gives CDR1 LNHDA, CDR2 SQIVND (reference sequence). The CDR3 here is CASSIGYSSTDTQYF. In nucleotides, the CDR3 is TGTGCCAGTAGTATTGGGTACTCTAGCACAGATACGCAGTATTTT.

CDR3 bases: TGCGCCAGCAGCATTTCGGGACTTTCCCTGAGCTCCTACAATGAGCAGTTCTTC. The encoded protein is CASSISGLSLSSYNEQFF. The rearrangement links TRBV5-1 to TRBJ2-1, with D maybe TRBD2 (6 bases). V lost 4 bases and J lost 0, with 20 bases in between. The germline V gene encodes CDR1 SGHRS and CDR2 YFSETQ. The CDR3 has 18 residues.